These 27 T cell receptor beta chains were all obtained from the same sample, sequenced in a study of identical twins. One entry per CDR3 protein results from TCRdb running MiXCR on the 5' RACE reads. The sample lists hundreds of thousands of distinct CDR3 sequences; approximately 21% were seen once. These records were also assigned to another study, of T cells expressing NK-cell markers.

Sequenced: PBMCs. All receptors come from a woman aged 18-29 years in good health.

The rearrangement uses TRBV7-8 and TRBJ2-2; tentatively, D is TRBD2 (6 bases). CDR1 is SGHVS and CDR2 is FQNEAQ in the germline V gene. V lost 5 bases and J 4 bases, leaving 20 bases between the germline ends. The CDR3 runs 17 residues. In nucleotides, the CDR3 is TGTGCCAGCAGCCGCAGTTTGGGGACTGGGTTCACCGGGGAGCTGTTTTTT. Translated: CASSRSLGTGFTGELFF.

The J gene is TRBJ2-3, the V gene TRBV12-3 or TRBV12-4; a possible D gene is TRBD2 (5 bases). This CDR3 spans 14 amino acids. V dropped 5 bases and J dropped 5 bases, with 14 bases sitting between them. The CDR3 DNA sequence: TGTGCCAGCAGTGGACTTCACCCGTTAGATACGCAGTATTTT. It specifies CASSGLHPLDTQYF.

V gene TRBV7-6 combines with J gene TRBJ1-4; possible D gene TRBD1, 6 bases. V was pared by 8 bases and J by 7 bases, with 14 bases between. This CDR3 has 13 residues. Germline CDR1 SGHVS, CDR2 FNYEAQ. CDR3 loop: CASQGKLGEKLFF. The CDR3 bases are TGTGCCAGCCAGGGGAAGCTAGGTGAAAAACTGTTTTTT.

This clonotype was detected a few times. CDR3: CASSEVRGEGYTF. The CDR3 DNA reads TGTGCCAGCAGTGAAGTTAGAGGGGAAGGCTACACCTTC. The gene calls are TRBV6-1 and TRBJ1-2; TRBD1 is a possible D gene (5 bases). The CDR3 totals 13 residues. The germline CDR1 and CDR2 sequences are MNHNS and SASEGT. V lost 1 base, J lost 8 bases, and 11 bases lay in between.

The chain recombines TRBV5-1 with TRBJ2-4, with 8 bases identical to TRBD2. Trimming removed 3 bases from V and 8 bases from J; junction bases left unmatched: 7. Per germline, CDR1 SGHRS and CDR2 YFSETQ. The CDR3 runs to 14 residues. CDR3 loop: CASSSETGGDIQYF. The CDR3 DNA is TGCGCCAGCAGCTCAGAGACGGGGGGGGACATTCAGTACTTC.

This clonotype was picked up one time. V and J are TRBV11-2 and TRBJ2-1; perhaps TRBD2 as D (5 bases). CDR3 length equals 14 residues. Per germline, CDR1 SGHAT and CDR2 FQNNGV. The V gene lost 5 bases and the J gene lost 6 bases, with 14 bases spanning the gap. The CDR3 nucleotides read TGTGCCAGCAGCCATTACCTAGGAGGCAATGAGCAGTTCTTC. It is translated as CASSHYLGGNEQFF.

CDR3 nucleotide sequence: TGTGCCAGCAGCAGTCATAGCCCGGGGGAGCAGTACTTC. This sequence encodes CASSSHSPGEQYF. This chain joins TRBV7-9 and TRBJ2-7; tentatively, D is TRBD2 (5 bases). Per germline, CDR1 SEHNR and CDR2 FQNEAQ (reference sequence). The CDR3 is 13 amino acids. Between the trimmed V and J ends, which lost 5 bases and 7 bases, there was a span of 15 bases.

The V call is TRBV9, the J call TRBJ1-2, with D uncertain. The CDR3 is 12 amino acids. V was cut by 0 bases and J by 7 bases, with 7 bases left in between. Germline lookup yields CDR1 SGDLS and CDR2 YYNGEE. The chain's CDR3 is CASSVGVSGYTF. The DNA for the CDR3 is TGTGCCAGCAGCGTAGGGGTATCTGGCTACACCTTC.

The chain links TRBV3-1 to TRBJ1-3, with D hard to call. Looked up from germline, CDR1 is LGHDT and CDR2 is YNNKEL (reference sequence). The CDR3 runs 16 residues. The V end was cut by 1 base, the J end by 3 bases, with 13 bases between. The CDR3 coding sequence is TGTGCCAGCAGCCAAGGAATATCCCGTGTTGGAAACACCATATATTTT. The encoded protein is CASSQGISRVGNTIYF.

V gene TRBV5-1 combines with J gene TRBJ1-6; no firm D call. The CDR3 consists of 14 residues. V lost 1 base, J lost 7 bases, and 9 bases lay in between. CDR1 and CDR2 (germline): SGHRS, YFSETQ. The CDR3 here is CASSLLQPNSPLHF. In nucleotides, the CDR3 is TGCGCCAGCAGCTTGTTACAGCCGAATTCACCCCTCCACTTT.

This clonotype was counted only a few times. The genes are TRBV9 and TRBJ1-5, with TRBD1 as a possible D gene (5 bases). Germline V CDR1 and CDR2: SGDLS, YYNGEE. V lost 1 base and J 6 bases, leaving 11 bases between the germline ends. The CDR3 consists of 14 residues. In DNA, the CDR3 is TGTGCCAGCAGCGTATCGGGGGTTGGTCAGCCCCAGCATTTT. It encodes CASSVSGVGQPQHF.

The rearrangement joins TRBV20-1 to TRBJ2-3, with 10 positions matching TRBD1. The CDR3 totals 14 residues. The germline V gene has CDR1 DFQATT and CDR2 SNEGSKA (reference sequence). The V gene end was trimmed by 6 bases and the J gene end by 0 bases; junction bases not matched to a gene: 3. The CDR3 coding sequence is TGCAGTGCGACAGGGGGCTTAAGCACAGATACGCAGTATTTT. As protein: CSATGGLSTDTQYF.

This clonotype was seen more than once but under ten times. The rearrangement joins TRBV4-3 to TRBJ2-1, with D tentatively TRBD2 (5 bases). Trimming left V 0 bases short and J 6 bases short, with 18 bases between. CDR1 is LGHNA, CDR2 YSLEER, per germline. CDR3 length equals 17 residues. In DNA form, the CDR3 reads TGCGCCAGCAGCCAAGATGGGCCCACCCTTGGGAGCAATGAGCAGTTCTTC. It is translated as CASSQDGPTLGSNEQFF.

A few counts support this clonotype. V usage is TRBV12-5 and J usage is TRBJ2-7; either TRBD1 or TRBD2 may fit D (5 bases each). Trimming took off 4 bases at V and 2 bases at J, with 9 bases between the two ends. Germline-derived CDR1 and CDR2 are LGHNT and FRNRAP. The CDR3 totals 13 residues. CDR3 residues: CASGYGTAYEQYF. Here the CDR3 DNA reads TGTGCTAGTGGTTACGGGACGGCCTACGAGCAGTACTTC.

There are a few counts of this clonotype. V usage is TRBV20-1 and J usage is TRBJ1-2, with D maybe TRBD1 (5 bases). The CDR3 is 14 amino acids. Trimming stripped 5 bases from V and 6 bases from J, with 19 bases between. The germline CDR1 and CDR2 sequences are DFQATT and SNEGSKA (reference sequence). The CDR3 loop reads CSAVTPGRRDGYTF. The CDR3 nucleotides read TGCAGTGCTGTTACACCGGGCCGCAGGGATGGCTACACCTTC.

The chain carries TRBV12-3 or TRBV12-4 and TRBJ2-1; D gene ambiguous. V was pared by 8 bases and J by 0 bases, with 11 bases between. This CDR3 has 14 residues. CDR3 coding DNA: TGTGCCAGCCGCCCCATGAGCTCCTACAATGAGCAGTTCTTC. It specifies CASRPMSSYNEQFF.

This clonotype was recorded a few times. CDR3 sequence: CASSQVGYEQFF. The DNA for the CDR3 is TGCGCCAGCAGCCAAGTAGGGTATGAGCAGTTCTTC. The chain is built from TRBV4-3 and TRBJ2-1; D is unresolved. The ends were cut back, 1 base at V and 8 bases at J, with 6 bases in the middle. In germline, CDR1 is LGHNA, CDR2 YSLEER. This CDR3 contains 12 residues.

This chain connects TRBV11-1 to TRBJ1-1; weak D call: TRBD1 (5 bases). The CDR3 contains 19 residues. CDR1 is SGHAT, CDR2 FQDESV, per germline (reference sequence). V dropped 1 base and J dropped 0 bases, with 21 bases sitting between them. The CDR3 reads CASSLDVITGRIMNTEAFF. In DNA form, the CDR3 reads TGTGCCAGCAGCTTAGACGTTATAACAGGACGGATAATGAACACTGAAGCTTTCTTT.

The CDR3 region has the DNA TGTGCCAGCTCATCTTCGACAGGGCGGGACTATGGCTACACCTTC. It is translated as CASSSSTGRDYGYTF. The chain couples TRBV18 to TRBJ1-2; the match to TRBD1 covers 7 bases. J gave up 3 bases and V 5 bases, and 9 bases lay outside the gene matches. The CDR3 length is 15 residues. Germline V CDR1 and CDR2: KGHSH, LQKENI. The full variable domain, in which reference TRBV18 and TRBJ1-2 provide the parts outside the CDR3, is NAGVMQNPRHLVRRRGQEARLRCSPMKGHSHVYWYRQLPEEGLKFMVYLQKENIIDESGMPKERFSAEFPKEGPSILRIQQVVRGDSAAYFCASSSSTGRDYGYTFGSGTRLTVV.

The genes are TRBV7-2 and TRBJ1-1; D perhaps matches TRBD1 (5 bases). CDR3 length equals 15 residues. Germline assignment: CDR1 SGHTA and CDR2 FQGNSA. Trimming took 3 bases from V and 1 from J, leaving 12 bases between them. The DNA for the CDR3 is TGTGCCAGCAGCTTTTCCTTGACAGAGAACACTGAAGCTTTCTTT. Encoded protein: CASSFSLTENTEAFF. Based on the CDR3 plus reference TRBV7-2 and TRBJ1-1, the full variable domain is GAGVSQSPSNKVTEKGKDVELRCDPISGHTALYWYRQSLGQGLEFLIYFQGNSAPDKSGLPSDRFSAERTGGSVSTLTIQRTQQEDSAVYLCASSFSLTENTEAFFGQGTRLTVV.

V usage is TRBV6-1 and J usage is TRBJ2-3; weak D call: TRBD1 (5 bases). V gave up 8 bases and J gave up 11 bases, with 20 bases separating them. This CDR3 has 13 amino acids. Germline assignment: CDR1 MNHNS and CDR2 SASEGT. The CDR3 nucleotides read TGTGCCAGCGGGGCCGGACCCTCCTTGGGGCAGTATTTT. This sequence encodes CASGAGPSLGQYF.

This clonotype was seen more than once but under ten times. J is TRBJ1-3 and V is TRBV6-1; D gene uncertain. The V end was cut by 8 bases, the J end by 0 bases, with 8 bases between. The length of the CDR3 is 13 residues. Looked up from germline, CDR1 is MNHNS and CDR2 is SASEGT. The CDR3 loop is CASWGFSGNTIYF. The CDR3 DNA sequence: TGTGCCAGCTGGGGTTTCTCTGGAAACACCATATATTTT.

The chain recombines TRBV20-1 with TRBJ2-5, with 10 bases aligning to TRBD2. Germline lookup yields CDR1 DFQATT and CDR2 SNEGSKA (reference sequence). With V trimmed by 3 bases and J by 0 bases, 13 bases remained unmatched. This CDR3 spans 18 amino acids. The CDR3 sequence is CSASPPGLAAPYQETQYF. DNA of the CDR3: TGCAGTGCTAGTCCCCCCGGACTAGCGGCCCCTTACCAAGAGACCCAGTACTTC.

The rearrangement links TRBV7-9 to TRBJ2-7; the D gene is possibly TRBD2 (6 bases). Germline V gene lookup returns CDR1 SEHNR and CDR2 FQNEAQ (reference sequence). The CDR3 sequence is 17 residues long. Deletions cut 4 bases from V and 2 bases from J, with 21 bases between. CDR3: CASSSSPAGWQTYEQYF. CDR3 in DNA: TGTGCCAGCAGCTCCTCGCCTGCGGGGTGGCAAACCTACGAGCAGTACTTC.

This clonotype was seen ten or more times. One junction end disagrees with the germline gene, perhaps due to a read error. The J gene is TRBJ2-1, the V gene TRBV10-3; D may be TRBD2 (5 bases). The length of the CDR3 is 12 residues. In germline, CDR1 is ENHRY, CDR2 SYGVKD. In nucleotides, the CDR3 is TGTGCCATCAGGGACTCCGACAATGAGCAGTTCTTC. This codes for CAIRDSDNEQFF.

This clonotype showed up just a few times. The chain joins TRBV29-1 to TRBJ2-7, with 10 bases identical to TRBD1. This CDR3 spans 18 amino acids. V lost 4 bases and J lost 5; bases outside the gene matches: 20. Germline CDR1 reads SQVTM; CDR2 reads ANQGSEA. Here the CDR3 DNA reads TGCAGCGTTGCGGAGGGCGTAACCGGGACAGGGGTCTTCGACGAGCAGTACTTC. As protein: CSVAEGVTGTGVFDEQYF.

In this sample, this clonotype turned up a few times. The chain employs TRBV7-9 and TRBJ2-5; D might be TRBD1 or TRBD2, each matching 5 bases. The CDR3 extends over 17 amino acids. Germline CDR1 is SEHNR and CDR2 is FQNEAQ (reference sequence). V gave up 3 bases and J gave up 2 bases, with 19 bases separating them. CDR3 region: CASSFLGFRERQETQYF. In DNA, the CDR3 is TGTGCCAGCAGCTTTCTAGGATTCAGGGAGAGACAAGAGACCCAGTACTTC.